This T cell receptor beta chain was captured by sequencing in a study of tumor-infiltrating lymphocytes in primary liver carcinoma. The sample holds many counts of this clonotype. For each extraction, RNA and DNA were obtained together from around 20-30 mg of unsorted bulk tissue. TCR beta cDNA was prepared out of 450 to 500 ng total RNA by means of a constant-region primer. Libraries covering TCR beta were generated through three nested multiplex PCR rounds (using a slightly modified ARM-PCR). TCRdb re-called the multiplex PCR reads through MiXCR, storing one row per CDR3 protein. The table has about 120,000 distinct CDR3 sequences, roughly three fifths seen once; the top ten hold around 9%. The receptor was derived from a woman in her fifties or sixties with primary liver carcinoma and hepatitis B virus infection. The sample was liver tumor tissue from sampling region 1. The subset denotes: tumor region T1, superior pole.

The DNA for the CDR3 is TGTGCCAGCAGTTATGGGGTCGGCTACACCTTC. This encodes CASSYGVGYTF. The rearrangement links TRBV6-5 to TRBJ1-2; D is unclear. Trimming left V 3 bases short and J 8 bases short, with 7 bases between. The CDR3 loop spans 11 amino acids. Germline CDR1 MNHEY, CDR2 SVGAGI.